This T cell receptor beta chain is from a study of OX40 agonist ivuxolimab in advanced cancers. TCRdb's table, derived via immunoSEQ multiplex PCR, lists solely in-frame clones and lacks some. The profile shows about 100,000 clones, about nine tenths of them singletons. CDR3 size: 14 residues. Per the germline V gene, CDR1 is SGHKS and CDR2 is YYEKEE (reference sequence). V shed 1 base, J shed 7 bases, and the junction held 5 bases outside the gene matches. The J gene is TRBJ1-2, the V gene TRBV5-5; 9 nucleotides agree with TRBD1. This clonotype was sampled from an adult with an advanced solid tumor such as melanoma, head and neck, liver or kidney cancer. Sequences were derived from CD4+ or CD8+ T cells sorted from blood, sampled in a trial of the OX40 agonist ivuxolimab. CDR3 DNA sequence: TGTGCCAGCAGCTTGAACAGGGGGCTAGGTGGCTACACCTTC. Amino acid sequence: CASSLNRGLGGYTF. The variable domain in full, completed from reference TRBV5-5 and TRBJ1-2, reads DAGVTQSPTHLIKTRGQQVTLRCSPISGHKSVSWYQQVLGQGPQFIFQYYEKEERGRGNFPDRFSARQFPNYSSELNVNALLLGDSALYLCASSLNRGLGGYTFGSGTRLTVV.